This T cell receptor beta chain was observed in a study of graft-versus-host responses after intestinal transplantation. Across the whole study: Tacrolimus plus steroids were given to all recipients for 3 to 4 years, preceded by anti-thymocyte globulin induction.

Assay: immunoSEQ multiplex PCR; the TCRdb copy retains only in-frame clones and omits some. The sample yields roughly 81,000 clones, approximately 80% seen once. In regard to this clone: Its target is not known.

This receptor was taken from a human donor who received an intestinal transplant. The material sequenced was unstimulated CD4+ T cells sorted from spleen or lymph node cells, taken before intestinal transplant.

The CDR3 is CASSYRLAGDGEQFF. The DNA of the CDR3 is TGCGCCAGCAGCTACAGACTAGCGGGAGACGGTGAGCAGTTCTTC. This chain connects TRBV5-1 to TRBJ2-1, with TRBD2 matching over 12 bases. V was clipped by 3 bases and J by 9 bases; unmatched bases: 7. This CDR3 has 15 residues. Looked up from germline, CDR1 is SGHRS and CDR2 is YFSETQ.